One sample yielded the 7 T cell receptor beta chains listed below, sequenced in a study of human T cells and chemical hapten exposure. Time point reported: pre-sensitization, week 0. As for treatment: therapeutic diphenylcyclopropenone sensitization with weekly scalp DPC. MiXCR, run by TCRdb on the RACE reads, gives a single entry per CDR3 protein. The sample comprises more than 250,000 distinct CDR3 sequences, approximately 8.6% of which are singletons, and over 2% rests with the top ten. The sequencing here drew on whole blood, taken in connection with sensitization to the hapten diphenylcyclopropenone (DPC). Every receptor here comes from a woman in her thirties or forties with alopecia areata. Some clones in this sample may be carry-over from other donors' samples.

The V and J genes are TRBV20-1 and TRBJ2-2; TRBD1 is a possible D gene (5 bases). This CDR3 has 12 residues. Germline CDR1 DFQATT, CDR2 SNEGSKA (reference sequence). V shed 2 bases and J shed 6 bases, with 7 bases lying between them. CDR3 loop: CSARPGPGELFF. The CDR3 bases are TGCAGTGCTAGACCAGGGCCCGGGGAGCTGTTTTTT.

The rearrangement links TRBV7-2 to TRBJ1-2; D uncertain. The CDR3 sequence is 12 residues long. V lost 0 bases and J lost 4, with 3 bases in between. From germline, CDR1 is SGHTA and CDR2 FQGNSA. The CDR3 here is CASSLATYGYTF. The CDR3 coding sequence is TGTGCCAGCAGCTTAGCAACCTATGGCTACACCTTC.

This clonotype was recorded a few times. The chain's CDR3 is CASSQSQQRGTGELFF. In nucleotides, the CDR3 is TGCGCCAGCAGCCAATCGCAGCAGCGGGGGACCGGGGAGCTGTTTTTT. The V and J genes are TRBV5-1 and TRBJ2-2, with TRBD2 matching 8 bases. From germline, CDR1 is SGHRS and CDR2 YFSETQ. V trimming: 4 bases; J trimming: 5 bases; junction bases outside the gene matches: 10. This CDR3 spans 16 amino acids.

The rearrangement uses TRBV13 and TRBJ2-1; 7 bases agree with TRBD1. Germline-derived CDR1 and CDR2 are PRHDT and FYEKMQ (reference sequence). CDR3 size: 14 residues. V was clipped by 5 bases and J by 5 bases; unmatched bases: 6. The DNA for the CDR3 is TGTGCCAGCAGCACAGGGGTCGGAGACAATGAGCAGTTCTTC. Amino acids: CASSTGVGDNEQFF.

This clonotype turned up a few times. The V and J genes are TRBV7-8 and TRBJ1-2; possible D gene TRBD1, 6 bases. The germline V gene encodes CDR1 SGHVS and CDR2 FQNEAQ. This CDR3 has 14 residues. V was trimmed by 2 bases and J by 5 bases, leaving 12 bases between them. CDR3 region: CASSLLAQGYGYTF. In nucleotides, the CDR3 is TGTGCCAGCAGCTTACTCGCACAGGGATATGGCTACACCTTC.

This clonotype has a count of ten or more. The gene calls are TRBV7-6 and TRBJ2-2; TRBD1 matches at 8 bases. CDR1 and CDR2 from the germline V gene are SGHVS and FNYEAQ. The CDR3 consists of 16 residues. V dropped 2 bases and J dropped 0; count of bases not matched to a gene: 2. The CDR3 DNA is TGTGCCAGCAGCTTACAACAGGGGGCGAACACCGGGGAGCTGTTTTTT. Amino acids: CASSLQQGANTGELFF.

This clonotype was counted a few times. The V call is TRBV5-1, the J call TRBJ1-1; D perhaps matches TRBD1 (5 bases). V was cut by 4 bases and J by 5 bases, with 15 bases left in between. Germline assignment: CDR1 SGHRS and CDR2 YFSETQ. This CDR3 region has 14 residues. DNA for the CDR3: TGCGCCAGCAGCCGAATGACGGGACGGACTGAAGCTTTCTTT. Its protein is CASSRMTGRTEAFF.